This T cell receptor beta chain emerged from a study of blood T cell repertoires in COVID-19. Across the study: Acute and convalescent COVID-19 specimens originated in the United States, Italy and Spain. T cells, B-cell-depleted T cells, or PBMCs supplied cDNA or gDNA.

Seattle's enrolled individuals joined amid active infection and were then monitored longitudinally. This CDR3 region has 18 residues. With 0 bases clipped from V and 0 bases from J, the junction kept 3 bases outside the gene matches. Germline CDR1 KGHSH, CDR2 LQKENI. As originally analysed: Reference gene primer amplification gave nucleated cell count estimates. Generated by immunoSEQ multiplex PCR, the TCRdb table keeps only in-frame clones and is missing some. That table supplies the V and J calls and clone size; D and trimming were determined from the DNA. In the table there are hundreds of thousands of clones, about 89% of which are singletons.

The chain combines TRBV18 with TRBJ2-6; the match to TRBD1 covers 9 bases. What was sequenced was peripheral blood. The TCR comes from a woman aged 45 to 65 with COVID-19, enrolled during active disease. The CDR3: CASSPPGTGPSGANVLTF. DNA for the CDR3: TGTGCCAGCTCACCACCAGGGACAGGGCCCTCTGGGGCCAACGTCCTGACTTTC.